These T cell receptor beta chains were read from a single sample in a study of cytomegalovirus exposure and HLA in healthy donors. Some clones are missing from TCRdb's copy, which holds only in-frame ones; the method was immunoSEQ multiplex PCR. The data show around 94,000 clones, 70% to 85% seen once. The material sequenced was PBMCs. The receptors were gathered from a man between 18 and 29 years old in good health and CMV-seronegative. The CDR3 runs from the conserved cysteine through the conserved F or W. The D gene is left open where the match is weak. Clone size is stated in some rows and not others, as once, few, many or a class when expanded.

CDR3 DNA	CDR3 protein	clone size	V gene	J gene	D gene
TGTGCCAGCAGCAGGGCAGGGACTAGCACAGATACGCAGTATTTT	CASSRAGTSTDTQYF	.	TRBV6-5	TRBJ2-3	.
TGTGCCAGCAGCTTTCAAGCCAGTGCCCCCAGGGGCGGAGGCGGCTACACCTTC	CASSFQASAPRGGGGYTF	.	TRBV5-6	TRBJ1-2	.
TGTGCCAGCAGTTTAGGTGGGACAGCAGTCGAAAAACTGTTTTTT	CASSLGGTAVEKLFF	.	TRBV27	TRBJ1-4	TRBD1
TGTGCCAGTAGGGTAGCGGGAGCGGATACGCAGTATTTT	CASRVAGADTQYF	.	TRBV19	TRBJ2-3	TRBD2
TGTGCTAGTGGGGGGGCCGGGACAGGTAATCAGCCCCAGCATTTT	CASGGAGTGNQPQHF	.	TRBV12-5	TRBJ1-5	TRBD1
TGTGCCAGCAGTTACGGTAGACAGGGATATGGCTACACCTTC	CASSYGRQGYGYTF	.	TRBV6-5	TRBJ1-2	TRBD1
TGTGCCAGCAGCCCCCGGACAGGAATGAACACTGAAGCTTTCTTT	CASSPRTGMNTEAFF	few	TRBV5-4	TRBJ1-1	TRBD1
TGTGCCAGCAGTTCTGGCTCCTTTAGCAATCAGCCCCAGCATTTT	CASSSGSFSNQPQHF	.	TRBV7-9	TRBJ1-5	.
TGTGCCAGCAGTCCCCTGCGGTCGAACACCGGGGAGCTGTTTTTT	CASSPLRSNTGELFF	.	TRBV28	TRBJ2-2	.
TGTGCCAGCAGCCCCTCGGGACTAGCGGTAGGCGAGCAGTACTTC	CASSPSGLAVGEQYF	.	TRBV7-2	TRBJ2-7	TRBD2
TGTGCCAGCAGCGGGGGGACAGGGACAAATGGCTACACCTTC	CASSGGTGTNGYTF	.	TRBV21-1	TRBJ1-2	.
TGTGCCAGCAGCTTAGGGGTGGGACAGGGGGCACAGGAGCAGTACTTC	CASSLGVGQGAQEQYF	.	TRBV7-6	TRBJ2-7	TRBD1
TGCAGCGTCCGGCAGGGGGACTACGAGCAGTACTTC	CSVRQGDYEQYF	.	TRBV29-1	TRBJ2-7	TRBD1
TGTGCCAGCAGTTTATCCCCCCTCCGGGGAGCTTTCTTT	CASSLSPLRGAFF	.	TRBV27	TRBJ1-1	.
TGTGCCAGCAGCTTGCAAGGGGCGATGTTT	CASSLQGAMF	.	TRBV5-8	TRBJ1-1	.
TGCGCCAGCAGCCCGACTAGCGGGAGGGCCGGTGAGCAGTTCTTC	CASSPTSGRAGEQFF	.	TRBV5-1	TRBJ2-1	TRBD2
TGTGCCAGCACCCTCCAGGGGCTGCTAGGAGAGACCCAGTACTTC	CASTLQGLLGETQYF	.	TRBV2	TRBJ2-5	.
TGTGCCAGCAGTTCCGGGGTTCGGCACGAGCAGTACTTC	CASSSGVRHEQYF	.	TRBV6-5	TRBJ2-7	.
TGTGCCAGCAGTTCTGGGGGACAGGGCTACGAGCAGTACTTC	CASSSGGQGYEQYF	.	TRBV28	TRBJ2-7	TRBD1
TGTGCCAGCTCCCAGGGTGGAGGGGAGACCCAGTACTTC	CASSQGGGETQYF	.	TRBV25-1	TRBJ2-5	.
TGTGCCAGTAGTCTTCGTGGCCCTGTTGGTGAAAAACTGTTTTTT	CASSLRGPVGEKLFF	.	TRBV19	TRBJ1-4	.
TGTGCCAGCAGGGCGGGACTAGTGAAGGGGAATGAGCAGTTCTTC	CASRAGLVKGNEQFF	.	TRBV2	TRBJ2-1	TRBD2
TGTGCCAGCAGCTTGAATCAGCGGGAGAGGGTCTTAGGAGTCTACGAGCAGTACTTC	CASSLNQRERVLGVYEQYF	.	TRBV5-6	TRBJ2-7	TRBD2
TGTGCCAGCAGCTTGGGGCCGGAGACCCAGTACTTC	CASSLGPETQYF	.	TRBV5-4	TRBJ2-5	.
TGTGCCAGCAGTAGATACGATATAGGGGCCGGGGAGCTGTTTTTT	CASSRYDIGAGELFF	.	TRBV25-1	TRBJ2-2	.
TGTGCCAGCAGCAATTCGGCAGGTAACTACGAGCAGTACTTC	CASSNSAGNYEQYF	once	TRBV21-1	TRBJ2-7	.
TGTGCCAGCAGCTTAGGGACAGCGGGGAACTATGGCTACACCTTC	CASSLGTAGNYGYTF	once	TRBV7-9	TRBJ1-2	.
TGTGCCAGCAGGACCGACAGGGTACTCGTTGCCCAGCATTTT	CASRTDRVLVAQHF	.	TRBV28	TRBJ1-5	TRBD1
TGTGCCAGCAGCGCTGGGCCCTTTGGGAGCAATCAGCCCCAGCATTTT	CASSAGPFGSNQPQHF	.	TRBV5-6	TRBJ1-5	.
TGTGCCAGCTCACCGGCCAGCGGGAGAAGCAATGAGCAGTTCTTC	CASSPASGRSNEQFF	once	TRBV18	TRBJ2-1	TRBD2
TGTGCCAGCAGCTTAGATCTGGGCGGGAAGGAGACCCAGTACTTC	CASSLDLGGKETQYF	few	TRBV11-3	TRBJ2-5	.
TGTGCCTGGAGTGTACCCCCCGGGGAGACCCAGTACTTC	CAWSVPPGETQYF	.	TRBV30	TRBJ2-5	.
TGTGCCAGCAGCAACCCAGCGACAGATACGCAGTATTTT	CASSNPATDTQYF	.	TRBV27	TRBJ2-3	.
TGCAGCCTATCACTCGGACAGGGAAACACTGAAGCTTTCTTT	CSLSLGQGNTEAFF	.	TRBV29-1	TRBJ1-1	TRBD1
TGTGCCAGCAGTCAACCCGGGATTACCTACGAGCAGTACTTC	CASSQPGITYEQYF	.	TRBV28	TRBJ2-7	.
TGCGCCAGCAGCTTGAGACAGGGATGGTACGAGCAGTACTTC	CASSLRQGWYEQYF	.	TRBV5-1	TRBJ2-7	TRBD1
TGTGCCAGCAGTCCCCCCTTCCCGGGTTACGAGCAGTACTTC	CASSPPFPGYEQYF	.	TRBV27	TRBJ2-7	.
TGCGCCAGCAGCCAGTGGGCGACAGGGCGCAGGGAAGCTTTCTTT	CASSQWATGRREAFF	.	TRBV4-3	TRBJ1-1	TRBD1
TGTGCCAGCAGCGCCGGTTCGGCCTACGAGCAGTACTTC	CASSAGSAYEQYF	.	TRBV9	TRBJ2-7	.
TGCGCCAGCAGTGCCGGGACTAGCGGTTTAAATCCCTGGTTGTACAATGAGCAGTTCTTC	CASSAGTSGLNPWLYNEQFF	.	TRBV10-1	TRBJ2-1	TRBD2
TGTGCCAGCAGTTATGACAGGTTAAACACCGGGGAGCTGTTTTTT	CASSYDRLNTGELFF	.	TRBV2	TRBJ2-2	.
TGTGCCAGTAGTTGGGACAGCGGCGCCTACGAGCAGTACTTC	CASSWDSGAYEQYF	.	TRBV19	TRBJ2-7	TRBD1
TGTGCCAGCAGCGTAGGTGGGCGTTCGAACACCGGGGAGCTGTTTTTT	CASSVGGRSNTGELFF	.	TRBV9	TRBJ2-2	.
TGTGCCAGCAGCTTAGGAGGCATACTCTATGGCTACACCTTC	CASSLGGILYGYTF	.	TRBV11-2	TRBJ1-2	.
TGTGCCAGCAGTTCGGGGGGTTCAAGCTCCTACAATGAGCAGTTCTTC	CASSSGGSSSYNEQFF	.	TRBV28	TRBJ2-1	TRBD2
TGTGCCAGCAGCTTAGCTCGGGCTAGCGGGACCTCATACGAGCAGTACTTC	CASSLARASGTSYEQYF	.	TRBV7-2	TRBJ2-7	TRBD2